This T cell receptor beta chain originates from a study of shared clonotypes between healthy human individuals. Regarding the study as a whole: Larger estimated richness was generally seen in naive subsets than in memory subsets.

Healthy and HIV-negative, the adult donors had no recent acute infections or vaccinations. The CDR3 length is 15 residues. The germline CDR1 and CDR2 sequences are MNHNY and SVGAGI (reference sequence). J gave up 2 bases and V 4 bases, and 5 bases lay outside the gene matches. TCRdb's copy holds only in-frame clones and misses some; the assay was immunoSEQ multiplex PCR. The sample consists of a few million clones, approximately 94% of them appearing once. As concerns this clone: Its antigen is unknown.

The sample consisted of naive CD4+ T cells sorted from blood. This sample's subset: CD45RA+ positively selected. The chain joins TRBV6-6 to TRBJ2-4; TRBD2 matches at 7 bases. This receptor was obtained from a man between 18 and 29 years old in good health. In DNA form, the CDR3 reads TGTGCCAGCAGTTCGGCGGGAGATACCAAAAACATTCAGTACTTC. Translating gives CASSSAGDTKNIQYF.